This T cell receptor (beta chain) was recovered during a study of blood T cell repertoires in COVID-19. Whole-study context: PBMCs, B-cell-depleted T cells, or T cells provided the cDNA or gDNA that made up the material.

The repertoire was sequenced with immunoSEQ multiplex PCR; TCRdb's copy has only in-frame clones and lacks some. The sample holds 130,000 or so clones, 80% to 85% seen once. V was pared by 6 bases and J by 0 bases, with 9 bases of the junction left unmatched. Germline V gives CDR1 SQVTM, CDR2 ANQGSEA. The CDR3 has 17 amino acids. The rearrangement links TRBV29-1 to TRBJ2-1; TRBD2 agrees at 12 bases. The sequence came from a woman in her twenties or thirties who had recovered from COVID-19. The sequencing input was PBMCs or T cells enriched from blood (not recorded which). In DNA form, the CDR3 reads TGCAGCGTCCGGACTAGCGGGATCGGTCGCTCCTACAATGAGCAGTTCTTC. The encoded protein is CSVRTSGIGRSYNEQFF.